This TCR beta chain came from a study of blood T cell repertoires in COVID-19. Looking at the study overall: The study drew acute and convalescent COVID-19 samples from the United States, Italy and Spain.

Germline V CDR1 and CDR2: SGHDT, YYEEEE. The V and J ends lost 1 base and 3 bases respectively, with 13 bases between them. This CDR3 has 15 residues. Only in-frame clones appear in the TCRdb table, and some are missing; sequencing was by immunoSEQ multiplex PCR. The table records around 400,000 clones, around 87% of them present only once. Seattle's enrolled individuals joined amid active infection and were then monitored longitudinally. V gene TRBV5-6 combines with J gene TRBJ1-2; D perhaps matches TRBD1 (5 bases). The source of this sequence is a woman aged 25 to 45 with COVID-19, enrolled during active disease. Sequenced material: peripheral blood. In nucleotides, the CDR3 is TGTGCCAGCAGCTTGCCAGGCAGGGTGCACTATGGCTACACCTTC. It codes for CASSLPGRVHYGYTF.